The rows below give T cell receptor beta chains drawn from one sample of a study of siplizumab effects on memory and regulatory T cells. Profiled with immunoSEQ multiplex PCR; TCRdb holds only in-frame clones, not every one. Among some 100,000 clones listed, around 90% were seen once. The source material was Tregs sorted from blood. Every receptor here comes from a human donor in good health. Each CDR3 is given without its conserved first and last residue.

v_call cdr3_aa
TRBV5-1 ASSPDRPNTGELF
TRBV5-1 ASSLVVTWPAGELF
TRBV5-1 ASSLGLAGVDEQF
TRBV5-1 ASSLSGTALQETQY
TRBV4-1 ASSQDLEAALSSDTQY
TRBV11-3 ASSPRTGQQQV
TRBV19 ASKVRSSNTEAF
TRBV19 ASRNYRENTGELF
TRBV29-1 SGERGETQY
TRBV11-2 ASSSDRVNAF
TRBV4-1 ASSPGLAGTFYTQY
TRBV7-9 ASSLSQGPNTGELF
TRBV6-5 ASMTPTNYGYT
TRBV11-2 ASSLDRVPDTQY
TRBV6-1 ASSESMGDQPQH
TRBV4-1 ASSQDYRGGWGYT
TRBV10-1 ASSPRLAGEQF
TRBV6-5 ASSYSATRTYEQF
TRBV5-1 ASSPGSNTGELF
TRBV7-2 ASSLRGSWADTQY
TRBV5-1 ASSLGSAADEQF
TRBV6-6 ASRNGWETQY
TRBV7-9 ASRWGSTDTQY
TRBV27 ASSLQGGETQY
TRBV6-1 ASSEGAYSGANVLT
TRBV5-1 ASSPQSNTGELF
TRBV11-3 ASSLTGTGASSMLSYGYT
TRBV6-1 ASTRAFIAKNIQY
TRBV5-1 ASSLGRVSPNEKLF
TRBV18 ASSPLGGNEQY
TRBV27 ASSPGLAEDTQY
TRBV27 ASSSRQGQPQH
TRBV6-1 ASRIRQVEKLF
TRBV2 ASSETRSTDTQY
TRBV27 ASSPGANVNTEAF
TRBV4-1 ASSPSAGTVRSGANVLT
TRBV19 ASSKGIQPQH
TRBV7-2 ASSRGLVGDSRTDTQY
TRBV27 ASSLSGRVTDTQY
TRBV11-2 ASRHGQGFPYEQY
TRBV19 ASSSHGPNYGYT
TRBV12-5 ASDMTGLYGYT
TRBV30 AWRGPRTSGRTDTQY
TRBV6-5 ATPKLAVTGELF
TRBV10-3 AIMAGGLSTKETQY
TRBV7-9 ASSLLTLAVQSSYNEQF
TRBV7-6 ASSLYGPGELF
TRBV5-1 ASSLEAGVGNNEQF
TRBV7-2 ASSLDRPSYEQY
TRBV28 ASMASSVNTEAF
TRBV5-4 ASRGAFLAGAGYEQF
TRBV4-1 ASSLSAQSGNTIY
TRBV7-9 ASSLEGLGYEQY
TRBV7-3 ASSLGGSETQY